The clone carrying this TCR beta chain was seen more than once but under ten times. This CDR3 comprises 18 residues. V trimming: 5 bases; J trimming: 4 bases; junction bases outside the gene matches: 15. Germline V lookup: CDR1 LGHDT, CDR2 YNNKEL (reference sequence). Assay used: immunoSEQ multiplex PCR; TCRdb lists only in-frame clones, some missing. Among about 250,000 clones listed, 70% to 90% were seen once. This sample is part of a study of blood T cell repertoires in COVID-19. Study summary: Sites in the United States, Italy and Spain provided acute and convalescent COVID-19 samples. PBMCs, B-cell-depleted T cells, or T cells provided the cDNA or gDNA that made up the material.

The chain joins TRBV3-1 (or the pseudogene TRBV3-2) to TRBJ1-5; 9 bases are a match to TRBD1. The receptor's source is a man aged 18 to 35 with active or convalescent COVID-19. Material for sequencing was peripheral blood. The CDR3, as DNA: TGTGCCAGCAGCGCAGGTACGGGACAGGGAATATCAAATCAGCCCCAGCATTTT. The encoded protein is CASSAGTGQGISNQPQHF.